The next 25 T cell receptor beta chains were all read from a single sample in a study of cytomegalovirus exposure and HLA in healthy donors. This PCR relied on a set of 60 Vbeta primers and 13 Jbeta primers. Here immunoSEQ multiplex PCR was the method, and the copy in TCRdb shows in-frame clones only, minus some. Of some 40,000 clones in the sample, roughly 74% were seen once. The sample taken for sequencing was PBMCs. These receptors were obtained from a man aged 30-40 years in good health and CMV-seronegative.

The chain couples TRBV7-3 to TRBJ2-7; 9 bases are shared with TRBD1. Germline loops: CDR1 SGHTA, CDR2 FQGTGA. The V and J ends lost 4 bases and 2 bases, in that order; junction bases with no gene match: 6. This CDR3 is 15 amino acids long. CDR3 sequence reads: CASSSTGTGTYEQYF. In DNA form, the CDR3 reads TGTGCCAGCAGCTCAACCGGGACAGGGACCTACGAGCAGTACTTC.

With respect to this clone: Relative to the germline gene, one junction end is altered; a read error may explain this. As DNA, the CDR3 is TGCAGCGTGGAGACAGGGACCCGTGGCTACCCCTTC. This encodes CSVETGTRGYPF. The chain recombines TRBV29-1 with TRBJ1-2; 7 bases fit TRBD1. The CDR3 consists of 12 residues. Per the germline V gene, CDR1 is SQVTM and CDR2 is ANQGSEA.

V usage is TRBV19 and J usage is TRBJ2-7; a possible D gene is TRBD2 (6 bases). V lost 3 bases and J lost 6, with 12 bases in between. The germline CDR1 and CDR2 sequences are LNHDA and SQIVND (reference sequence). The CDR3 sequence is 13 residues long. The CDR3 coding sequence is TGTGCCAGTAGTATGTCCCCCGGGGGCGAGCAGTACTTC. Translation gives CASSMSPGGEQYF.

This clone was found a few times. The CDR3 DNA sequence: TGTGCCAGCAAGGGGCACACCACTGAAGCTTTCTTT. It yields the protein CASKGHTTEAFF. V and J are TRBV2 and TRBJ1-1, with a weak D call TRBD1 (5 bases). With 7 bases removed from V and 4 bases from J, the gap between germline ends came to 10 bases. From germline, CDR1 is SNHLY and CDR2 FYNNEI. This CDR3 contains 12 residues.

The chain links TRBV7-9 to TRBJ1-1; 8 bases align to TRBD1. Germline loops: CDR1 SEHNR, CDR2 FQNEAQ (reference sequence). The CDR3 length is 14 residues. J gave up 4 bases and V 5 bases, and 6 bases lay outside the gene matches. The CDR3, as DNA: TGTGCCAGCAGCACCCGACAGGGGAGCACTGAAGCTTTCTTT. This codes for CASSTRQGSTEAFF.

The CDR3 is CASSASTGSDTQYF. CDR3 nucleotide sequence: TGCGCCAGCAGCGCCTCGACAGGGTCAGATACGCAGTATTTT. This chain uses TRBV5-1 with TRBJ2-3; 7 bases are shared with TRBD1. Germline loops: CDR1 SGHRS, CDR2 YFSETQ. With 4 bases clipped from V and 4 bases from J, the junction kept 6 bases outside the gene matches. This CDR3 comprises 14 residues.

The genes are TRBV7-9 and TRBJ2-7, with D possibly TRBD2 on 6 matching bases. Germline CDR1 is SEHNR and CDR2 is FQNEAQ (reference sequence). CDR3 size: 14 residues. Trimming cost V 0 bases and J 5 bases, with 11 bases left between them. The CDR3 is CASSLAGRRDEQYF. The CDR3 bases are TGTGCCAGCAGCTTAGCGGGCAGGAGGGACGAGCAGTACTTC.

The V call is TRBV5-5, the J call TRBJ2-1, with D unresolved. The V end was cut by 2 bases, the J end by 8 bases, with 8 bases between. This CDR3 is 12 amino acids long. CDR1 and CDR2 from the germline V gene are SGHKS and YYEKEE (reference sequence). CDR3 sequence reads: CASSLRPDEQFF. Here the CDR3 DNA reads TGTGCCAGCAGCTTACGTCCAGATGAGCAGTTCTTC.

The table lists this clone with a count of one. The chain employs TRBV14 and TRBJ2-7; 7 bases are a match to TRBD1. This CDR3 comprises 14 residues. The germline CDR1 and CDR2 sequences are SGHDN and FVKESK. The J segment lost 2 bases and the V segment lost 3 bases, leaving 4 bases of the junction unmatched. This CDR3 is CASSHGDSTYEQYF. CDR3 coding DNA: TGTGCCAGCAGCCATGGGGACAGCACCTACGAGCAGTACTTC.

The CDR3 reads CAIASGVSSYNEQFF. Here the CDR3 DNA reads TGTGCCATCGCTAGCGGGGTGAGCTCCTACAATGAGCAGTTCTTC. The chain carries TRBV10-3 and TRBJ2-1; TRBD2 agrees at 9 bases. This CDR3 spans 15 amino acids. The germline V gene has CDR1 ENHRY and CDR2 SYGVKD. J was trimmed by 0 bases and V by 8 bases; bases with no gene match: 5.

This chain joins TRBV19 and TRBJ1-2, with 10 bases fitting TRBD1. CDR3 length: 15 residues. V gave up 5 bases and J gave up 0 bases; unmatched junction bases: 3. CDR1 and CDR2 (germline): LNHDA, SQIVND (reference sequence). The CDR3 here is CASSLGTGANYGYTF. CDR3 nucleotides: TGTGCCAGTAGTCTCGGGACAGGGGCTAACTATGGCTACACCTTC.

As to this clone: Its ends do not fully match the called genes, so a read error is possible. This chain uses TRBV7-7 with TRBJ2-7; 9 positions match TRBD1. This CDR3 comprises 15 residues. Germline CDR1 reads SSHAT; CDR2 reads FNYEAQ (reference sequence). CDR3 DNA: TGTGCTAGCAGCACGGGGACAGGGAGCTCCTACGAGCAGTACTTC. Protein product: CASSTGTGSSYEQYF.

This rearrangement joins TRBV7-2 to TRBJ2-7; D remains unclear. Germline V lookup: CDR1 SGHTA, CDR2 FQGNSA. V dropped 1 base and J dropped 3 bases, with 10 bases sitting between them. This CDR3 comprises 14 residues. The chain's CDR3 is CASSLVGANYEQYF. The CDR3 DNA is TGTGCCAGCAGCTTAGTAGGAGCTAACTACGAGCAGTACTTC. The full variable domain, its missing parts supplied by reference TRBV7-2 and TRBJ2-7, is GAGVSQSPSNKVTEKGKDVELRCDPISGHTALYWYRQSLGQGLEFLIYFQGNSAPDKSGLPSDRFSAERTGGSVSTLTIQRTQQEDSAVYLCASSLVGANYEQYFGPGTRLTVT.

The chain joins TRBV6-5 to TRBJ1-2; D might be TRBD1 (5 bases). V lost 5 bases to trimming and J lost 4 bases, with 17 bases between them. CDR1 is MNHEY and CDR2 is SVGAGI in the germline V gene. The CDR3 is made up of 15 amino acids. In DNA form, the CDR3 reads TGTGCCAGCAGTCCCGTGCAGGGTGCGAGCTATGGCTACACCTTC. It translates to CASSPVQGASYGYTF.

This clone was seen only a few times. This chain links TRBV13 with TRBJ1-1; TRBD1 matches 10 bases. The CDR3 runs 14 residues. Germline V CDR1 and CDR2: PRHDT, FYEKMQ (reference sequence). V shed 5 bases, J shed 4 bases, and the junction held 4 bases outside the gene matches. The CDR3 spells CASSGRTGGTEAFF. The CDR3 DNA follows: TGTGCCAGCAGCGGCCGGACAGGGGGCACTGAAGCTTTCTTT. The variable domain in full, with the rest retrieved from reference TRBV13 and TRBJ1-1, is AAGVIQSPRHLIKEKRETATLKCYPIPRHDTVYWYQQGPGQDPQFLISFYEKMQSDKGSIPDRFSAQQFSDYHSELNMSSLELGDSALYFCASSGRTGGTEAFFGQGTRLTVV.

The chain combines TRBV10-3 with TRBJ2-7; 7 nucleotides align to TRBD2. This CDR3 has 14 residues. In germline, CDR1 is ENHRY, CDR2 SYGVKD. V lost 8 bases, J lost 5 bases, and 12 bases stayed unmatched. The CDR3 DNA is TGTGCCATCGGGGGGGACGGCCTTCTCGACGAGCAGTACTTC. As protein: CAIGGDGLLDEQYF.

The CDR3 here is CASSSGTTYYEQYF. CDR3 DNA sequence: TGTGCCAGCAGCTCCGGGACTACCTACTACGAGCAGTACTTC. The J gene is TRBJ2-7, the V gene TRBV7-2; 7 nucleotides match TRBD2. The CDR3 totals 14 residues. The V and J ends lost 4 bases and 3 bases, in that order; junction bases with no gene match: 6. In germline, CDR1 is SGHTA, CDR2 FQGNSA.

J is TRBJ2-7 and V is TRBV10-3; perhaps TRBD1 as D (5 bases). V was pared by 6 bases and J by 4 bases, with 19 bases between. Germline V gene data show CDR1 as ENHRY and CDR2 as SYGVKD. The CDR3 length is 15 residues. DNA of the CDR3: TGTGCCATCAGAGACCCGACTGGGGCAGGGTACGAGCAGTACTTC. It is translated as CAIRDPTGAGYEQYF.

This clone has just a few counts. The J gene is TRBJ1-5, the V gene TRBV6-6; TRBD1 matches at 8 bases. This CDR3 comprises 14 residues. Unmatched junction bases numbered 7, after V lost 5 bases and J lost 7 bases. Germline values: CDR1 MNHNY, CDR2 SVGAGI (reference sequence). The CDR3 sequence: CASSDRGMGQPQHF. DNA of the CDR3: TGTGCCAGCAGTGACAGGGGAATGGGGCAGCCCCAGCATTTT.

V is TRBV6-5 and J is TRBJ1-2, with D possibly matching TRBD1 (6 bases). This CDR3 is 13 amino acids long. Germline loops: CDR1 MNHEY, CDR2 SVGAGI. V shed 6 bases and J shed 2 bases, with 10 bases lying between them. CDR3 in amino acids: CASRATGNYGYTF. The CDR3 nucleotides read TGTGCCAGCAGAGCCACAGGGAACTATGGCTACACCTTC.

This chain uses TRBV6-1 with TRBJ2-7; TRBD2 might be the D (6 bases). The CDR3 sequence is 12 residues long. Trimming took off 11 bases at V and 4 bases at J, with 15 bases between the two ends. Germline V gives CDR1 MNHNS, CDR2 SASEGT. In nucleotides, the CDR3 is TGTGCCTGTACCGGGGGTGCGTACGAGCAGTACTTC. This codes for CACTGGAYEQYF.

V is TRBV28 and J is TRBJ1-5, with 8 bases fitting TRBD1. Germline V CDR1 and CDR2: MDHEN, SYDVKM. The CDR3 loop spans 13 amino acids. With V trimmed by 10 bases and J by 4 bases, 6 bases remained unmatched. CDR3: CATQGARNQPQHF. The CDR3 bases are TGTGCCACCCAGGGGGCTCGGAATCAGCCCCAGCATTTT.

In its sample, this clone was seen once. J is TRBJ2-3 and V is TRBV7-2, with D perhaps TRBD2 (6 bases). V dropped 5 bases and J dropped 7 bases, with 19 bases sitting between them. Germline-derived CDR1 and CDR2 are SGHTA and FQGNSA. The CDR3 sequence is 15 residues long. DNA of the CDR3: TGTGCCAGCAGCCTGGGGACTGGGGTTGGATATACGCAGTATTTT. Its translation is CASSLGTGVGYTQYF. Full variable domain (rest looked up from reference TRBV7-2 and TRBJ2-3): GAGVSQSPSNKVTEKGKDVELRCDPISGHTALYWYRQSLGQGLEFLIYFQGNSAPDKSGLPSDRFSAERTGGSVSTLTIQRTQQEDSAVYLCASSLGTGVGYTQYFGPGTRLTVL.

The CDR3 protein is CASSGTSGALYEQYF. In nucleotides, the CDR3 is TGTGCCAGCAGTGGGACTAGCGGAGCTCTCTACGAGCAGTACTTC. The chain is built from TRBV9 and TRBJ2-7; 11 nucleotides match TRBD2. The germline CDR1 and CDR2 sequences are SGDLS and YYNGEE. The CDR3 has 15 residues. Germline trimming cut 5 bases from V and 3 bases from J; bases unmatched to any gene: 7.

The V call is TRBV9, the J call TRBJ2-5, with D possibly TRBD2 on 6 matching bases. The CDR3 runs to 15 residues. The ends were cut back, 4 bases at V and 9 bases at J, with 22 bases in the middle. The germline gives CDR1 SGDLS, CDR2 YYNGEE. The chain's CDR3 is CASSPLGGLPRAQYF. The CDR3 region has the DNA TGTGCCAGCAGCCCCTTGGGGGGACTTCCGAGGGCCCAGTACTTC.